These 29 T cell receptor beta chains share one sample of origin, sequenced in a study of T cells in Graves' hyperthyroidism and ophthalmopathy. RNA transcripts gave rise to amplified TCR beta CDR3 regions. Primed by the HTBI set, a first-round RT-PCR was run on the TCR CDR3. TCRdb re-derived calls from the multiplex PCR reads in MiXCR, one entry per CDR3 protein. In the table there are about 840,000 distinct CDR3 sequences, approximately 40% of which are singletons. Sequencing was performed on blood. The receptor source for this set is a young man with Graves' hyperthyroidism.

The table lists this clonotype with a few counts. The rearrangement links TRBV20-1 to TRBJ2-7, with 13 bases aligning to TRBD2. The CDR3 is 15 amino acids. V dropped 4 bases and J dropped 4; count of bases not matched to a gene: 7. Germline CDR1 reads DFQATT; CDR2 reads SNEGSKA (reference sequence). The CDR3 DNA follows: TGCAGTGCTACTACGGGACTAGCGGGATCTTACGAGCAGTACTTC. Encoded protein: CSATTGLAGSYEQYF.

V and J are TRBV7-2 and TRBJ2-5; TRBD2 aligns across 8 bases. This CDR3 spans 16 amino acids. Trimming at V came to 4 bases and at J to 4 bases, leaving 11 bases not matched to a gene. CDR1 and CDR2 (germline): SGHTA, FQGNSA. The CDR3 reads CASSSVAGGMLETQYF. The CDR3 DNA sequence: TGTGCCAGCAGCTCAGTCGCGGGGGGCATGTTAGAGACCCAGTACTTC.

The chain has TRBV20-1 and TRBJ1-1, with 7 bases fitting TRBD1. The germline gives CDR1 DFQATT, CDR2 SNEGSKA (reference sequence). The CDR3 extends over 12 amino acids. V gave up 6 bases and J gave up 11 bases; unmatched junction bases: 12. CDR3 nucleotides: TGCAGTGCGGACGACAGGGAAGGGGTGGCTTTCTTT. This gives the protein CSADDREGVAFF.

This clonotype was counted only a few times. The chain combines TRBV14 with TRBJ1-1; TRBD1 agrees at 7 bases. The CDR3 contains 13 residues. Germline loops: CDR1 SGHDN, CDR2 FVKESK. The J segment lost 12 bases and the V segment lost 0 bases, leaving 7 bases of the junction unmatched. The CDR3 sequence is CASSQDRGYTTFF. The CDR3 nucleotides read TGTGCCAGCAGCCAAGACAGGGGGTATACGACTTTCTTT.

J is TRBJ2-5 and V is TRBV11-2; TRBD2 is a possible D gene (6 bases). Looked up from germline, CDR1 is SGHAT and CDR2 is FQNNGV. Trimming took off 0 bases at V and 1 base at J, with 9 bases between the two ends. The CDR3 extends over 15 amino acids. CDR3 amino acids: CASSLDLGLQETQYF. The CDR3 nucleotides are TGTGCCAGCAGCTTAGACCTGGGACTCCAAGAGACCCAGTACTTC.

This chain joins TRBV5-4 and TRBJ1-1; no definite D call. The V gene lost 1 base and the J gene lost 7 bases, with 8 bases spanning the gap. The CDR3 is made up of 12 amino acids. Germline assignment: CDR1 SGHNT and CDR2 YYREEE (reference sequence). The CDR3 loop reads CASSLMANEAFF. The CDR3 nucleotides read TGTGCCAGCAGCTTGATGGCCAATGAAGCTTTCTTT.

This chain links TRBV2 with TRBJ1-1; TRBD1 agrees at 9 bases. The CDR3 consists of 13 residues. Germline V gene lookup returns CDR1 SNHLY and CDR2 FYNNEI. The V segment lost 9 bases and the J segment 10 bases; nucleotides outside the gene matches: 12. For the CDR3, the DNA is TGTGCCAGTGTCCAGGGACAGGGAAGTGTAGCTTTCTTT. This gives the protein CASVQGQGSVAFF.

V and J are TRBV7-9 and TRBJ1-1; D may be TRBD1 (5 bases). CDR1 is SEHNR and CDR2 is FQNEAQ in the germline V gene (reference sequence). The CDR3 covers 18 residues. The ends were cut back, 4 bases at V and 0 bases at J, with 21 bases in the middle. The CDR3 region is CASSYPTDPKLLNTEAFF. CDR3 in DNA: TGTGCCAGCAGCTATCCGACAGACCCTAAACTTTTGAACACTGAAGCTTTCTTT.

The chain employs TRBV19 and TRBJ1-1, with D perhaps TRBD1 (5 bases). This CDR3 spans 13 amino acids. Germline V gene lookup returns CDR1 LNHDA and CDR2 SQIVND (reference sequence). Trimming cost V 2 bases and J 5 bases, with 9 bases left between them. The CDR3 reads CASSITWGTEAFF. CDR3 nucleotides: TGTGCCAGTAGTATAACGTGGGGGACTGAAGCTTTCTTT. Complete variable domain (other parts from reference TRBV19 and TRBJ1-1): DGGITQSPKYLFRKEGQNVTLSCEQNLNHDAMYWYRQDPGQGLRLIYYSQIVNDFQKGDIAEGYSVSREKKESFPLTVTSAQKNPTAFYLCASSITWGTEAFFGQGTRLTVV.

This clonotype has at least ten counts. V is TRBV20-1 and J is TRBJ1-5; D is unclear. Trimming left V 6 bases short and J 11 bases short, with 20 bases between. Germline CDR1 and CDR2: DFQATT and SNEGSKA (reference sequence). The CDR3 spans 13 residues. The CDR3: CSASRGSPLTQHF. The CDR3 DNA is TGCAGTGCCTCGCGAGGGTCGCCGCTGACCCAGCATTTT.

The CDR3 spells CAISGTGGKSNQPQHF. CDR3 bases: TGTGCCATCAGTGGGACAGGGGGTAAGAGCAATCAGCCCCAGCATTTT. V and J are TRBV10-3 and TRBJ1-5; 10 bases align to TRBD1. Germline assignment: CDR1 ENHRY and CDR2 SYGVKD. Trimming at V came to 4 bases and at J to 1 base, leaving 4 bases not matched to a gene. The CDR3 covers 16 residues.

This clonotype appeared many times. V and J are TRBV7-9 and TRBJ2-7, with D perhaps matching TRBD2 (7 bases). This CDR3 is 14 amino acids long. The V and J ends lost 1 base and 7 bases respectively, with 14 bases between them. Germline V lookup: CDR1 SEHNR, CDR2 FQNEAQ (reference sequence). CDR3 DNA sequence: TGTGCCAGCAGCTTAGAGCCGGGGGGCGGTGAGCAGTACTTC. Protein: CASSLEPGGGEQYF.

A remark on this clonotype: This may come from a read error, since a much larger clone is one base off. The rearrangement links TRBV9 to TRBJ1-1; maybe TRBD1 (5 bases). The V end was cut by 3 bases, the J end by 4 bases, with 13 bases between. The CDR3 runs 14 residues. Germline V gene data show CDR1 as SGDLS and CDR2 as YYNGEE. CDR3 nucleotide sequence: TGTGCCAGCAGCGCGAGGGGAGCCGGCACTGAAGCTTTCTTT. Its translation is CASSARGAGTEAFF.

A few counts support this clonotype. V and J are TRBV5-6 and TRBJ1-5; 9 bases are shared with TRBD1. CDR3 size: 14 residues. Germline-derived CDR1 and CDR2 are SGHDT and YYEEEE. With V trimmed by 4 bases and J by 8 bases, 7 bases remained unmatched. CDR3 residues: CASSNTGGVEPQHF. In nucleotides, the CDR3 is TGTGCCAGCAGCAATACAGGGGGCGTCGAGCCCCAGCATTTT.

This clonotype was detected ten times or more. The chain employs TRBV20-1 and TRBJ2-6; no clear D. Trimming removed 0 bases at V and 0 bases at J, with 6 bases between. Germline assignment: CDR1 DFQATT and CDR2 SNEGSKA (reference sequence). This CDR3 spans 15 amino acids. Here the CDR3 DNA reads TGCAGTGCTAGAGATCAGGTCTCTGGGGCCAACGTCCTGACTTTC. This sequence encodes CSARDQVSGANVLTF.

This clonotype was seen repeatedly, ten times or more. Here the CDR3 reads CASRGAPSYGYTF. CDR3 nucleotide sequence: TGTGCCAGCAGGGGCGCCCCGTCTTATGGCTACACCTTC. This sequence joins TRBV2 and TRBJ1-2; D not resolved. V was pared by 6 bases and J by 5 bases, with 13 bases between. In germline, CDR1 is SNHLY, CDR2 FYNNEI. CDR3 length: 13 amino acids. Using reference TRBV2 and TRBJ1-2 for the parts outside the CDR3, the full variable domain is EPEVTQTPSHQVTQMGQEVILRCVPISNHLYFYWYRQILGQKVEFLVSFYNNEISEKSEIFDDQFSVERPDGSNFTLKIRSTKLEDSAMYFCASRGAPSYGYTFGSGTRLTVV.

This clonotype came up a few times. The rearrangement uses TRBV29-1 and TRBJ2-2, with a possible D match to TRBD1 (5 bases). Germline V gene sequence: CDR1 SQVTM, CDR2 ANQGSEA. The CDR3 consists of 13 residues. Trimming removed 4 bases from V and 1 base from J, with 7 bases in between. CDR3 nucleotide sequence: TGCAGCGTTGCCGGACAGAACACCGGGGAGCTGTTTTTT. Translated, it gives CSVAGQNTGELFF.

This clonotype was counted at least ten times. The chain combines TRBV10-3 with TRBJ2-7; 11 nucleotides align to TRBD1. CDR1 and CDR2 from the germline V gene are ENHRY and SYGVKD. This CDR3 is 15 amino acids long. The V and J ends lost 2 bases and 2 bases, in that order; junction bases with no gene match: 2. The CDR3, as DNA: TGTGCCATCAGTGAGGGACAGGGGGCGGCCTACGAGCAGTACTTC. It specifies CAISEGQGAAYEQYF.

This chain links TRBV6-5 with TRBJ2-7, with 7 bases identical to TRBD2. V was clipped by 3 bases and J by 4 bases; unmatched bases: 12. The length of the CDR3 is 16 residues. CDR1 is MNHEY, CDR2 SVGAGI, per germline. CDR3 sequence: CASSYPRGRGGYEQYF. The CDR3, as DNA: TGTGCCAGCAGTTATCCCAGAGGGAGGGGAGGATACGAGCAGTACTTC.

This clonotype was observed many times. The chain joins TRBV19 to TRBJ1-5; the match to TRBD1 covers 9 bases. The V and J ends lost 6 bases and 7 bases, in that order; junction bases with no gene match: 7. CDR1 and CDR2 from the germline V gene are LNHDA and SQIVND (reference sequence). The CDR3 loop spans 14 amino acids. CDR3 nucleotides: TGTGCCAGTAGCCCGGACAGGGGTGGGCAGCCCCAGCATTTT. Amino acid sequence: CASSPDRGGQPQHF.

The rearrangement links TRBV7-2 to TRBJ1-4; weak D call: TRBD1 (6 bases). CDR3 length equals 15 residues. Trimming removed 5 bases from V and 5 bases from J, with 15 bases in between. Germline loops: CDR1 SGHTA, CDR2 FQGNSA. CDR3 loop: CASSHPGDSNEKLFF. CDR3 coding DNA: TGTGCCAGCAGCCATCCAGGGGACTCGAATGAAAAACTGTTTTTT.

The rearrangement uses TRBV6-5 and TRBJ1-1; perhaps TRBD1 as D (5 bases). This CDR3 contains 14 residues. Germline CDR1 MNHEY, CDR2 SVGAGI. The V end lost 1 base, the J end lost 8 bases, and 14 bases lay between the germline ends. The DNA for the CDR3 is TGTGCCAGCAGTTACTTCGGGGACCCTAAAGAAGCTTTCTTT. This translates into CASSYFGDPKEAFF.

This clonotype has just one count. This chain connects TRBV20-1 to TRBJ1-4, with D hard to call. This CDR3 comprises 14 residues. Germline V gives CDR1 DFQATT, CDR2 SNEGSKA (reference sequence). The V gene lost 2 bases and the J gene lost 2 bases, with 9 bases spanning the gap. The CDR3 nucleotides read TGCAGTGCTAGAACACGGGGTACTAATGAAAAACTGTTTTTT. Translated, it gives CSARTRGTNEKLFF.

The sample holds many counts of this clonotype. The chain couples TRBV24-1 to TRBJ2-2; D may correspond to TRBD1 or TRBD2 (5 bases each). V shed 7 bases and J shed 1 base, with 12 bases lying between them. The length of the CDR3 is 15 residues. From germline, CDR1 is KGHDR and CDR2 SFDVKD. CDR3 amino acids: CATSPSGRNTGELFF. The CDR3 bases are TGTGCCACCAGCCCCTCGGGGCGGAACACCGGGGAGCTGTTTTTT.

This clonotype was seen ten or more times. The chain carries TRBV25-1 and TRBJ1-1, with D unclear. V gave up 6 bases and J gave up 3 bases, with 11 bases separating them. CDR1 and CDR2 (germline): MGHDK, SYGVNS. This CDR3 is 13 amino acids long. The CDR3 DNA reads as TGTGCCAGCAGCACCGGGTCCGACACTGAAGCTTTCTTT. Its protein is CASSTGSDTEAFF. The whole variable domain, remainder taken from reference TRBV25-1 and TRBJ1-1, is EADIYQTPRYLVIGTGKKITLECSQTMGHDKMYWYQQDPGMELHLIHYSYGVNSTEKGDLSSESTVSRIRTEHFPLTLESARPSHTSQYLCASSTGSDTEAFFGQGTRLTVV.

This clonotype was seen only a few times. The rearrangement joins TRBV7-9 to TRBJ2-7, with TRBD1 identical over 7 bases. This CDR3 contains 16 residues. Germline CDR1 SEHNR, CDR2 FQNEAQ (reference sequence). J was trimmed by 2 bases and V by 4 bases; bases with no gene match: 11. The CDR3 reads CASSSRDTGEPYEQYF. CDR3 DNA: TGTGCCAGCAGCTCGAGAGACACAGGGGAGCCCTACGAGCAGTACTTC. The full variable domain, rest sourced from reference TRBV7-9 and TRBJ2-7, is DTGVSQNPRHKITKRGQNVTFRCDPISEHNRLYWYRQTLGQGPEFLTYFQNEAQLEKSRLLSDRFSAERPKGSFSTLEIQRTEQGDSAMYLCASSSRDTGEPYEQYFGPGTRLTVT.

This chain links TRBV5-1 with TRBJ1-1, with 8 bases identical to TRBD1. The CDR3 length is 15 residues. Germline loops: CDR1 SGHRS, CDR2 YFSETQ. V gave up 1 base and J gave up 4 bases; unmatched junction bases: 6. This CDR3 reads CASSLTGQGGTEAFF. CDR3 DNA: TGCGCCAGCAGCTTGACCGGACAGGGAGGCACTGAAGCTTTCTTT. The complete variable domain, with remaining parts taken from reference TRBV5-1 and TRBJ1-1, reads KAGVTQTPRYLIKTRGQQVTLSCSPISGHRSVSWYQQTPGQGLQFLFEYFSETQRNKGNFPGRFSGRQFSNSRSEMNVSTLELGDSALYLCASSLTGQGGTEAFFGQGTRLTVV.

This sequence joins TRBV9 and TRBJ1-1, with 7 nucleotides matching TRBD1. V lost 5 bases, J lost 3 bases, and 16 bases stayed unmatched. Germline CDR1 reads SGDLS; CDR2 reads YYNGEE. The CDR3 runs 17 residues. CDR3 protein: CASSHSFRRTGDTEAFF. The CDR3 nucleotides read TGTGCCAGCAGTCACTCGTTTAGGCGTACAGGGGACACTGAAGCTTTCTTT.

In this sample, this clonotype turned up many times. The chain couples TRBV20-1 to TRBJ1-2, with D perhaps TRBD1 (5 bases). The ends were cut back, 5 bases at V and 7 bases at J, with 17 bases in the middle. The CDR3 length is 13 residues. CDR1 and CDR2 from the germline V gene are DFQATT and SNEGSKA (reference sequence). The CDR3 loop reads CSAGDRGWSGYTF. The CDR3 nucleotides are TGCAGTGCTGGTGATCGGGGGTGGAGTGGCTACACCTTC.